Described below is a single T cell receptor beta chain sequence and its context. Antigen specificity is unknown. The donors were in the roughly 120-subject validation cohort; that cohort was separate from the approximately 700-subject first cohort. V lost 0 bases, J lost 5 bases, and 9 bases stayed unmatched. Germline CDR1 reads LGHNA; CDR2 reads YNFKEQ. This CDR3 region has 17 residues. This specimen comes from a study of cytomegalovirus exposure and HLA in healthy donors. Study-level findings and limits: There were three CMV-associated chains whose specificity for CMV antigens was confirmed in vitro. For cytomegalovirus status, the classifier reportedly gave diagnoses with high specificity and sensitivity.

Assay: immunoSEQ multiplex PCR; the TCRdb copy retains only in-frame clones and omits some. The sample yields 150,000 to 200,000 clones, less than 90% seen once. Sample: PBMCs. This TCR derives from a woman in her 30s in good health and CMV-seronegative. The chain joins TRBV4-2 to TRBJ2-5; TRBD2 agrees at 10 bases. The CDR3 sequence is CASSQEPSGGAWETQYF. Here the CDR3 DNA reads TGTGCCAGCAGCCAAGAACCGAGCGGGGGGGCTTGGGAGACCCAGTACTTC.